This TCR beta chain derives from a study of T cell responses to AZD1222 COVID-19 vaccine. Whole-study results and caveats: Vaccine-associated CD4 TCRs spanned spike, dominant at 160-218 and 743-854.

Comment on this clone: Its cognate antigen is unknown.

The assay was immunoSEQ multiplex PCR, and TCRdb's table has in-frame clones only and misses some. Here the sample spans some 150,000 clones, around 90% being singletons. This TCR was sampled from an adult who received the MenACWY meningococcal vaccine as a control. The input for sequencing was peripheral blood, taken 28 days after the second dose of the MenACWY control vaccine.

DNA of the CDR3: TGTGCCAGCAGCCAAGTTAACAGGGAAGGGTCACCCCTCCACTTT. Translated: CASSQVNREGSPLHF. The genes are TRBV4-2 and TRBJ1-6, with D possibly TRBD1 on 6 matching bases. CDR1 and CDR2 from the germline V gene are LGHNA and YNFKEQ. This CDR3 is built from 15 residues. Trimming pared 1 base from V and 10 bases from J, leaving 14 bases between.